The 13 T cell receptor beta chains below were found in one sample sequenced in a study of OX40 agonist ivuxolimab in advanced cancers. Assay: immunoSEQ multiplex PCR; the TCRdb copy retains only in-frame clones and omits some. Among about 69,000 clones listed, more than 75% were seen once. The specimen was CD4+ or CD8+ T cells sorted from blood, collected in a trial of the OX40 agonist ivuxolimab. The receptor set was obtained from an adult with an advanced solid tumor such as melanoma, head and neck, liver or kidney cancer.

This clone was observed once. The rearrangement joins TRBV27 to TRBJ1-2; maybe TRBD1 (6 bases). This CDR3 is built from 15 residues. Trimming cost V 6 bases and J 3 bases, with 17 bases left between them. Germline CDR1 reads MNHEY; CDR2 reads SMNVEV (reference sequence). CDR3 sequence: CASRPAGGGDYGYTF. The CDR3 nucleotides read TGTGCCAGCAGGCCCGCGGGGGGGGGCGACTATGGCTACACCTTC.

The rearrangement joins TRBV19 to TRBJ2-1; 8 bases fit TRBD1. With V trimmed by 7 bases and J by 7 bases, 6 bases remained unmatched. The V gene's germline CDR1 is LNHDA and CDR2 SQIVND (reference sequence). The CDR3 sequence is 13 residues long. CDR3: CASTVTGGNEQFF. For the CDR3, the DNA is TGTGCCAGTACCGTCACAGGGGGGAATGAGCAGTTCTTC.

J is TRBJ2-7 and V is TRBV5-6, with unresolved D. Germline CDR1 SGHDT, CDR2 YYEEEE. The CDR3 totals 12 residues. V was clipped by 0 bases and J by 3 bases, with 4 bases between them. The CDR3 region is CASSLDNYEQYF. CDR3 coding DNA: TGTGCCAGCAGCTTGGACAACTACGAGCAGTACTTC.

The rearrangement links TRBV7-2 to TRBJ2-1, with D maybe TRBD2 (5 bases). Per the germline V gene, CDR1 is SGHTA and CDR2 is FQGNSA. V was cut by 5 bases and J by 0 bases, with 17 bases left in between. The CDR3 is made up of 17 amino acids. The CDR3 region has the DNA TGTGCCAGCAGCCGACGGGGTTTATCCAGCTCCTACAATGAGCAGTTCTTC. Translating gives CASSRRGLSSSYNEQFF.

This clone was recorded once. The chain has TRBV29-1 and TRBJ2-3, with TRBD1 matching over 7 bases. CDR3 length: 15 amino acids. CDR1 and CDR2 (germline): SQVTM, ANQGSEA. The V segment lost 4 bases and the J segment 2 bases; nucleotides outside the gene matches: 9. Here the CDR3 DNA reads TGCAGCGTTGTTAGAGCCGACAGGGACACAGATACGCAGTATTTT. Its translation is CSVVRADRDTDTQYF.

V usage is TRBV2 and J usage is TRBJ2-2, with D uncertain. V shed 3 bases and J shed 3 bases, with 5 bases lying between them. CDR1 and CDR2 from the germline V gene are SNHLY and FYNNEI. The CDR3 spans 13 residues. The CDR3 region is CASSEKDTGELFF. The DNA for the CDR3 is TGTGCCAGCAGTGAGAAGGACACCGGGGAGCTGTTTTTT.

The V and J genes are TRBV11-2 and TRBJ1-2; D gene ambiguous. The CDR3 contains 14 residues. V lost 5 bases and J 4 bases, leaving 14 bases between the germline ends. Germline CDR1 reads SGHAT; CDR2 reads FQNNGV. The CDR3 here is CASSLSRVIYGYTF. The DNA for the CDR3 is TGTGCCAGCAGCCTGAGCCGAGTTATCTATGGCTACACCTTC.

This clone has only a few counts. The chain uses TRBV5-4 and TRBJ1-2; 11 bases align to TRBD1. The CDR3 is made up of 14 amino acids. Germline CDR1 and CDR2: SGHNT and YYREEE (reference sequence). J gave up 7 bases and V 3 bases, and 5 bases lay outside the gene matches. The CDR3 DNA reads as TGTGCCAGCAGCTGGGGACAGGGGGAACGTGGCTACACCTTC. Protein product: CASSWGQGERGYTF. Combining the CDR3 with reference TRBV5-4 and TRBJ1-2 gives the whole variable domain ETGVTQSPTHLIKTRGQQVTLRCSSQSGHNTVSWYQQALGQGPQFIFQYYREEENGRGNFPPRFSGLQFPNYSSELNVNALELDDSALYLCASSWGQGERGYTFGSGTRLTVV.

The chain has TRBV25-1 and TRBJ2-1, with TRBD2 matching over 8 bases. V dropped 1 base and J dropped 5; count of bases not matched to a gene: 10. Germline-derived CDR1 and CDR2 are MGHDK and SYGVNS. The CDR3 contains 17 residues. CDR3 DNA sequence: TGTGCCAGCAGTGAATTTCGGGCTAGCGGGTTTCACAATGAGCAGTTCTTC. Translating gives CASSEFRASGFHNEQFF.

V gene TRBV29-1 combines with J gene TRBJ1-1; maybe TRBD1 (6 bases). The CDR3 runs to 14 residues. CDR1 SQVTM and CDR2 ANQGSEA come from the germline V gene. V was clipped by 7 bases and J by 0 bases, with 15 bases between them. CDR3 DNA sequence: TGCAGCGCAGACAGGCAACTCATGAACACTGAAGCTTTCTTT. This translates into CSADRQLMNTEAFF.

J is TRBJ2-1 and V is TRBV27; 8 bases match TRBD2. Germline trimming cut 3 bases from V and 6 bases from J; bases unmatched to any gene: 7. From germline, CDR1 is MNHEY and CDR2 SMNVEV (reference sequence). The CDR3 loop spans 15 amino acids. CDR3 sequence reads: CASSLASGSANEQFF. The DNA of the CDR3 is TGTGCCAGCAGTTTGGCCAGCGGGAGTGCCAATGAGCAGTTCTTC.

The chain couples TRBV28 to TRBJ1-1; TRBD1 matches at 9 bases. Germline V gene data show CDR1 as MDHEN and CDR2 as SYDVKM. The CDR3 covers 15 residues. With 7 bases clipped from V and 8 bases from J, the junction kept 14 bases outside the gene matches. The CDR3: CASKLTPGQGREAFF. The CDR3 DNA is TGTGCCAGCAAGCTTACCCCGGGACAGGGTCGAGAAGCTTTCTTT. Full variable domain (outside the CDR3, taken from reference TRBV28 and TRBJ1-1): DVKVTQSSRYLVKRTGEKVFLECVQDMDHENMFWYRQDPGLGLRLIYFSYDVKMKEKGDIPEGYSVSREKKERFSLILESASTNQTSMYLCASKLTPGQGREAFFGQGTRLTVV.

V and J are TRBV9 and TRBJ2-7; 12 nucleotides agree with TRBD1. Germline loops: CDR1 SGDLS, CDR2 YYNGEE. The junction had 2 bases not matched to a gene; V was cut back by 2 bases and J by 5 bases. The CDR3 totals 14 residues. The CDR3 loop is CASSVGQGADEQYF. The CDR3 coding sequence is TGTGCCAGCAGCGTGGGACAGGGGGCCGACGAGCAGTACTTC.